The 14 T cell receptor beta chains below were found in one sample sequenced in a study of T cells in Graves' hyperthyroidism and ophthalmopathy. The investigators amplified TCR beta CDR3 regions from RNA transcripts. First-round RT-PCR targeting the TCR CDR3 was performed with the HTBI primer set. TCRdb recomputed calls from the multiplex PCR reads with MiXCR, one row per CDR3 protein. The profile covers roughly 710,000 distinct CDR3 sequences, with 30% to 40% appearing a single time and less than 40% taken by the ten largest. The sequenced sample consisted of blood. The receptors were gathered from a middle-aged woman with Graves' hyperthyroidism.

About this clonotype itself: A single base separates this from a much larger clone, so it may be a read error. The chain has TRBV4-3 and TRBJ1-2, with D unclear. The CDR3 runs to 11 residues. Germline CDR1 reads LGHNA; CDR2 reads YSLEER. The CDR3 protein is CASGHIGGYTF. The CDR3 nucleotides read TGCGCCAGCGGCCACATCGGTGGCTACACCTTC.

The chain couples TRBV2 to TRBJ1-3; D gene ambiguous. The CDR3 totals 14 residues. V lost 2 bases to trimming and J lost 2 bases, with 7 bases between them. In germline, CDR1 is SNHLY, CDR2 FYNNEI. CDR3 DNA sequence: TGTGCCAGCAGTGAAACGGGCACTGGAAACACCATATATTTT. Its translation: CASSETGTGNTIYF.

In regard to this clonotype: A read error is possible here, since a much larger clone lies one base away. V is TRBV10-3 and J is TRBJ1-2; D remains unclear. With 6 bases removed from V and 3 bases from J, the gap between germline ends came to 11 bases. Germline V lookup: CDR1 ENHRY, CDR2 SYGVKD. This CDR3 is 13 amino acids long. The CDR3, as DNA: TGTGCCATCAGCCGCGGCTATGACTATGGCTACACCTTC. Protein: CAISRGYDYGYTF.

The V gene is TRBV10-2, the J gene TRBJ2-5; 10 bases agree with TRBD1. The CDR3 length is 15 residues. Germline CDR1 and CDR2: WSHSY and SAAADI. With 10 bases clipped from V and 1 base from J, the junction kept 9 bases outside the gene matches. The CDR3 DNA reads TGCGCCACCTCGCCGGGACAGGGGTTCCAAGAGACCCAGTACTTC. Amino acid sequence: CATSPGQGFQETQYF.

This clonotype was detected many times. V is TRBV12-3 or TRBV12-4 and J is TRBJ1-2; a weak D match, TRBD1 (6 bases). The CDR3 consists of 11 residues. Trimming cost V 5 bases and J 5 bases, with 6 bases left between them. The CDR3 region has the DNA TGTGCCAGCAGTGGACAGTATGGCTACACCTTC. It translates to CASSGQYGYTF.

This clonotype was observed at least ten times. The chain links TRBV10-2 to TRBJ1-6; the D gene is possibly TRBD1 (5 bases). Trimming pared 4 bases from V and 12 bases from J, leaving 13 bases between. The germline gives CDR1 WSHSY, CDR2 SAAADI. CDR3 length equals 13 residues. The CDR3 is CASSVGENRPLHF. DNA for the CDR3: TGCGCCAGCAGTGTAGGGGAAAACAGACCCCTCCACTTT.

With respect to this clonotype: A clone one base away is much larger, so this may be a read error. The rearrangement links TRBV20-1 to TRBJ1-4; 7 nucleotides match TRBD1. This CDR3 spans 13 amino acids. The germline gives CDR1 DFQATT, CDR2 SNEGSKA (reference sequence). CDR3 in DNA: TGCAGTGCCTGGACAGGTTTCGGGGAAAGACTGTTTTTT. This codes for CSAWTGFGERLFF.

This clonotype has a count of ten or more. The CDR3 loop is CASSNWNTGELFF. The CDR3 DNA reads as TGTGCCAGCAGTAATTGGAACACCGGGGAGCTGTTTTTT. V is TRBV2 and J is TRBJ2-2, with D unclear. Trimming removed 5 bases at V and 1 base at J, with 5 bases between. Per germline, CDR1 SNHLY and CDR2 FYNNEI. The CDR3 is 13 amino acids.

This clonotype was detected only a few times. The V gene is TRBV6-5, the J gene TRBJ1-1; D gene ambiguous. Germline loops: CDR1 MNHEY, CDR2 SVGAGI. Trimming stripped 0 bases from V and 4 bases from J, with 9 bases between. The length of the CDR3 is 14 residues. Here the CDR3 reads CASSYSTFPTEAFF. The CDR3 DNA follows: TGTGCCAGCAGTTACTCGACTTTCCCCACTGAAGCTTTCTTT.

This clonotype was found a few times. The chain combines TRBV6-5 with TRBJ2-7; D is possibly TRBD1 (5 bases). V shed 0 bases and J shed 2 bases, with 8 bases lying between them. The CDR3 length is 14 residues. CDR1 and CDR2 (germline): MNHEY, SVGAGI. CDR3 protein: CASSYSGAAYEQYF. CDR3 sequence (DNA): TGTGCCAGCAGTTACTCTGGGGCAGCCTACGAGCAGTACTTC.

This clonotype was detected many times. The rearrangement uses TRBV5-6 and TRBJ2-7; D remains unclear. V dropped 0 bases and J dropped 2 bases, with 9 bases sitting between them. The CDR3 sequence is 14 residues long. CDR1 is SGHDT and CDR2 is YYEEEE in the germline V gene. Written as DNA, the CDR3 is TGTGCCAGCAGCTTGGGGACGGTTCCCTACGAGCAGTACTTC. Its translation: CASSLGTVPYEQYF. Drawing the rest from reference TRBV5-6 and TRBJ2-7, the complete variable domain is DAGVTQSPTHLIKTRGQQVTLRCSPKSGHDTVSWYQQALGQGPQFIFQYYEEEERQRGNFPDRFSGHQFPNYSSELNVNALLLGDSALYLCASSLGTVPYEQYFGPGTRLTVT.

This clonotype was recorded many times. This chain joins TRBV6-5 and TRBJ1-1; D ambiguous. The CDR3 runs 14 residues. The V gene lost 6 bases and the J gene lost 1 base, with 12 bases spanning the gap. Germline CDR1 MNHEY, CDR2 SVGAGI. The CDR3 DNA is TGTGCCAGCAGATACCTTAGGGAGAACACTGAAGCTTTCTTT. Translation gives CASRYLRENTEAFF.

With respect to this clonotype: One base away lies a much larger clone, so this may be a sequencing read error. The chain combines TRBV7-9 with TRBJ1-4, with D tentatively TRBD1 (5 bases). The CDR3 length is 14 residues. Germline V gives CDR1 SEHNR, CDR2 FQNEAQ (reference sequence). CDR3 nucleotides: TGTGCCAGCAGCACGGGACCTTTGAATGAAAAACCGTTTTTT. This translates into CASSTGPLNEKPFF.

V gene TRBV27 combines with J gene TRBJ2-2; no clear D gene. Trimming removed 5 bases from V and 0 bases from J, with 10 bases in between. Germline V gene sequence: CDR1 MNHEY, CDR2 SMNVEV (reference sequence). This CDR3 is built from 15 residues. The CDR3 DNA reads as TGTGCCAGCAGTCTCCCCGGAGCGAACACCGGGGAGCTGTTTTTT. This encodes CASSLPGANTGELFF.